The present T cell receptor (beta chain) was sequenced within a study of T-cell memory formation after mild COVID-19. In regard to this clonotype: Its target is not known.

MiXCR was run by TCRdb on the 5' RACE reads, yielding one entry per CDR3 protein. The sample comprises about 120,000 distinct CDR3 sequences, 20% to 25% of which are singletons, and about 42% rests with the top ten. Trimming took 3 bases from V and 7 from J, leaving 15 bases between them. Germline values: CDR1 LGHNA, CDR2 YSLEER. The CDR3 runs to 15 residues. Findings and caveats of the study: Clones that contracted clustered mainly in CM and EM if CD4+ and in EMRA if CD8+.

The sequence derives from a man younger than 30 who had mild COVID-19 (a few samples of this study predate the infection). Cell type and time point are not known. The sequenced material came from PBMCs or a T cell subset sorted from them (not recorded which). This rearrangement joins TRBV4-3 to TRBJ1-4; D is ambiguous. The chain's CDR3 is CASSQLAGSLEKLFF. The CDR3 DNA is TGCGCCAGCAGCCAGTTGGCGGGCAGCCTTGAAAAACTGTTTTTT.